This T cell receptor (beta chain) was found in a study of blood T cell repertoires in COVID-19. Study-level background: The study drew acute and convalescent COVID-19 samples from the United States, Italy and Spain. T cells, B-cell-depleted T cells, or PBMCs provided the cDNA or gDNA that served as material.

The V end was cut by 2 bases, the J end by 4 bases, with 21 bases between. Germline values: CDR1 SGHVS, CDR2 FNYEAQ. The CDR3 extends over 18 amino acids. Under the authors' procedure: Estimation of nucleated cell counts relied on the amplification of reference gene primers. Only in-frame clones appear in the TCRdb table, and some are missing; sequencing was by immunoSEQ multiplex PCR. For V, J and clone size, that table is used; D and trimming come from the DNA. The table records tens of thousands of clones, around nine tenths of them present only once. This clone has only one observation. The chain recombines TRBV7-6 with TRBJ2-1; D possibly corresponds to TRBD2 (7 bases). The clonotype was recovered from an older woman with acute or convalescent COVID-19. The sequenced sample consisted of peripheral blood. Here the CDR3 reads CASSLKGGWGGHYNEQFF. CDR3 nucleotide sequence: TGTGCCAGCAGCTTAAAAGGAGGTTGGGGGGGGCATTACAATGAGCAGTTCTTC.